These T cell receptor beta chains were read from a single sample in a study of graft-versus-host responses after intestinal transplantation. Clones were read by immunoSEQ multiplex PCR, and TCRdb kept only the in-frame ones, dropping some. The sample has approximately 85,000 clones, around 93% seen once; the top ten hold about 8%. Their recognized antigens are unknown. Material: unstimulated CD8+ T cells sorted from spleen or lymph node cells, obtained before transplant. Receptors originate from a human donor who was the organ donor for an intestinal transplant. The CDR3 runs from the conserved cysteine through the conserved F or W. The D gene is left open where the match is weak. Expanded clones get a size class; other rows say once, few or many, or leave the size out.

V gene	D gene	clone size	J gene	CDR3 protein	CDR3 DNA
TRBV27	-	-	TRBJ2-1	CASSLQGYNEQFF	TGTGCCAGCAGTTTACAGGGCTACAATGAGCAGTTCTTC
TRBV4-1	-	-	TRBJ2-7	CASSQDGQGLSRSYEQYF	TGCGCCAGCAGCCAAGATGGTCAGGGACTTTCAAGGTCCTACGAGCAGTACTTC
TRBV5-6	TRBD2	-	TRBJ2-7	CASSVSGRIYEQYF	TGTGCCAGCAGCGTCAGCGGGAGAATCTACGAGCAGTACTTC
TRBV5-1	-	-	TRBJ2-1	CASNPPRLNEQFF	TGCGCCAGCAACCCGCCCCGGCTCAATGAGCAGTTCTTC
TRBV30	TRBD2	once	TRBJ2-7	CAWTDEREYYEQYF	TGTGCCTGGACGGATGAGCGGGAGTACTACGAGCAGTACTTC
TRBV30	-	-	TRBJ2-7	CAWSVGSAPGDEQYF	TGTGCCTGGAGTGTTGGGAGCGCCCCGGGGGACGAGCAGTACTTC
TRBV4-1	TRBD1	once	TRBJ1-2	CASSPQRGLGYGYTF	TGCGCCAGCAGCCCCCAAAGGGGGCTCGGCTATGGCTACACCTTC
TRBV6-1	-	once	TRBJ2-5	CASSEARWGGRETQYF	TGTGCCAGCAGTGAAGCAAGGTGGGGGGGCAGAGAGACCCAGTACTTC
TRBV19	-	-	TRBJ1-5	CASRTGTLSNQPQHF	TGTGCCAGTAGGACAGGAACCCTTAGCAATCAGCCCCAGCATTTT
TRBV27	TRBD2	-	TRBJ2-3	CASSQIGLAGFGDTQYF	TGTGCCAGCAGTCAGATTGGACTAGCGGGGTTCGGAGATACGCAGTATTTT
TRBV6-5	TRBD2	-	TRBJ2-1	CASSYSLAGGHNEQFF	TGTGCCAGCAGTTACTCGCTAGCGGGGGGTCACAATGAGCAGTTCTTC
TRBV4-1	-	few	TRBJ1-6	CASSQGSPLHF	TGCGCCAGCAGCCAAGGTTCACCCCTCCACTTT
TRBV7-3	TRBD1	once	TRBJ1-1	CASRPGQGATEAFF	TGTGCCAGCAGACCGGGACAGGGAGCCACTGAAGCTTTCTTT
TRBV2	TRBD1	-	TRBJ2-3	CASSFTTGTTDTQYF	TGTGCCAGCAGTTTTACGACAGGGACAACAGATACGCAGTATTTT
TRBV5-1	-	-	TRBJ1-1	CASSFTGGLGNAFF	TGCGCCAGCAGCTTCACGGGGGGTCTAGGTAACGCTTTCTTT
TRBV5-4	TRBD1	-	TRBJ2-2	CASSSPGQGFGGELFF	TGTGCCAGCAGTTCCCCGGGACAGGGATTTGGCGGGGAGCTGTTTTTT
TRBV10-1	-	-	TRBJ2-7	CASSEFGQRGLKKYF	TGCGCCAGCAGTGAGTTTGGACAGAGAGGCTTGAAGAAGTACTTC
TRBV4-1	-	-	TRBJ2-2	CASSHKGDGTGELFF	TGCGCCAGCAGCCACAAAGGGGACGGAACCGGGGAGCTGTTTTTT
TRBV5-4	-	-	TRBJ2-1	CASRTSVGNEQFF	TGTGCCAGCAGAACTAGTGTCGGCAATGAGCAGTTCTTC
TRBV7-9	TRBD1	-	TRBJ2-7	CASSPSGTGYHEQYF	TGTGCCAGCAGCCCGTCCGGGACAGGGTACCACGAGCAGTACTTC
TRBV4-2	-	-	TRBJ1-1	CASSQTENTEAFF	TGTGCCAGCAGCCAGACAGAGAACACTGAAGCTTTCTTT
TRBV5-1	TRBD2	-	TRBJ2-1	CASSSSGGSYNEQFF	TGCGCCAGCAGCAGTAGCGGGGGATCCTACAATGAGCAGTTCTTC
TRBV9	TRBD1	-	TRBJ1-3	CASSRRDSSVGSGNTIYF	TGTGCCAGCAGCCGGAGGGACAGCTCTGTGGGCTCTGGAAACACCATATATTTT
TRBV9	TRBD2	-	TRBJ2-2	CASSPTVASGRNTGELFF	TGTGCCAGCAGCCCGACGGTGGCTAGCGGACGGAACACCGGGGAGCTGTTTTTT
TRBV28	-	-	TRBJ1-1	CASSLLPERTEAFF	TGTGCCAGCAGTTTACTTCCTGAACGCACTGAAGCTTTCTTT
TRBV10-1	TRBD1	-	TRBJ1-5	CASSRFSLRTGGFQPQHF	TGCGCCAGCAGTCGTTTCTCCCTGAGGACAGGGGGCTTTCAGCCCCAGCATTTT
TRBV27	-	-	TRBJ1-1	CASSFSGHLNTEAFF	TGTGCCAGCAGTTTCAGCGGACACTTGAACACTGAAGCTTTCTTT
TRBV11-2	-	-	TRBJ2-3	CASSFPERVPDTQYF	TGTGCCAGCAGCTTCCCCGAGCGGGTTCCAGATACGCAGTATTTT
TRBV6-6	TRBD2	few	TRBJ2-1	CASRLIAGGGNEQFF	TGTGCCAGCAGACTAATAGCGGGGGGGGGAAATGAGCAGTTCTTC
TRBV9	-	-	TRBJ1-2	CASSGGGEVDYGYTF	TGTGCCAGCAGCGGGGGAGGGGAGGTAGACTATGGCTACACCTTC
TRBV7-9	-	-	TRBJ2-1	CASSSTGVEFF	TGTGCCAGCAGCTCGACCGGGGTAGAGTTCTTC
TRBV9	-	-	TRBJ2-1	CASDSGAGYNEQFF	TGTGCCAGCGATTCAGGGGCTGGTTACAATGAGCAGTTCTTC
TRBV21-1	-	-	TRBJ2-2	CASSKARNTGELFF	TGTGCCAGCAGCAAAGCCAGGAACACCGGGGAGCTGTTTTTT
TRBV27	-	-	TRBJ2-3	CASSAWTTLTDTQYF	TGTGCCAGCAGTGCCTGGACAACCCTCACAGATACGCAGTATTTT
TRBV5-1	-	-	TRBJ2-7	CASSLGGESYEQYF	TGCGCCAGCAGCTTGGGAGGGGAGTCCTACGAGCAGTACTTC
TRBV7-7	-	-	TRBJ2-1	CASSPGTAEQFF	TGTGCTAGCAGCCCCGGGACTGCTGAGCAGTTCTTC
TRBV5-1	TRBD2	-	TRBJ2-1	CASWRGTSGRGNNEQFF	TGCGCCAGCTGGCGGGGGACTAGCGGGAGAGGGAACAATGAGCAGTTCTTC
TRBV7-9	-	-	TRBJ2-2	CASSFGWAGELFF	TGTGCCAGCAGCTTCGGCTGGGCCGGGGAGCTGTTTTTT
TRBV9	TRBD1	-	TRBJ2-7	CASSGGQGPYEQYF	TGTGCCAGCAGCGGGGGACAGGGGCCCTACGAGCAGTACTTC
TRBV27	-	-	TRBJ2-7	CASSLSMGVSYEQYF	TGTGCCAGCAGTTTATCGATGGGTGTCTCCTACGAGCAGTACTTC
TRBV27	TRBD1	-	TRBJ1-1	CASSPSPTGFAEAFF	TGTGCCAGCAGTCCAAGCCCGACAGGGTTCGCTGAAGCTTTCTTT